The 9 T cell receptor beta chains below were found in one sample sequenced in a study of T cells in Graves' hyperthyroidism and ophthalmopathy (dated by TCRdb to between 2019 and 2020). The receptor library was made with multiplex PCR. Sequencing used an Illumina HiSeq 2000. TCR beta CDR3 regions were amplified from RNA transcripts. The first round of RT-PCR for the TCR CDR3 was performed with the HTBI primer set and the Qiagen OneStep RT-PCR kit. In-frame beta chains were kept once TCRdb had trimmed the public reads at Q25 with fastp and called clones with MiXCR. Entries are consolidated by CDR3 protein sequence, retaining the most common genes and DNA. This sample has fewer than 650,000 distinct CDR3 sequences in its table, and about 15% of those were observed once. 5.5% to 7.5% of the sample rests with the top ten. Material: blood. The receptors were gathered from a woman aged 25 to 45 with Graves' hyperthyroidism that later progressed to Graves' ophthalmopathy.

The gene calls are TRBV19 and TRBJ2-7; possibly TRBD1 for D (5 bases). The germline V gene encodes CDR1 LNHDA and CDR2 SQIVND (reference sequence). The CDR3 spans 14 residues. Between the trimmed V and J ends, which lost 5 bases and 5 bases, there was a span of 16 bases. Here the CDR3 reads CASSRQRGSDEQYF. The CDR3 bases are TGTGCCAGTAGTCGTCAAAGGGGATCGGACGAGCAGTACTTC.

This clonotype was seen ten or more times. The chain joins TRBV18 to TRBJ1-2; TRBD1 might be the D (5 bases). This CDR3 spans 14 amino acids. Germline CDR1 and CDR2: KGHSH and LQKENI. The V end lost 2 bases, the J end lost 6 bases, and 13 bases lay between the germline ends. The CDR3 sequence is CASSPGRGMNGYTF. The DNA of the CDR3 is TGTGCCAGCTCACCAGGAAGGGGTATGAATGGCTACACCTTC.

This clonotype was counted many times. The chain has TRBV7-8 and TRBJ1-5, with 9 positions matching TRBD1. In germline, CDR1 is SGHVS, CDR2 FQNEAQ. The CDR3 has 18 residues. Trimming removed 10 bases from V and 0 bases from J; junction bases left unmatched: 16. Here the CDR3 DNA reads TGTGCCACCACACCGGGACAGGGTGTTCCCTATAGCAATCAGCCCCAGCATTTT. Translation: CATTPGQGVPYSNQPQHF.

The sample holds many counts of this clonotype. The genes are TRBV6-2 or TRBV6-3 and TRBJ2-1; no clear D gene. V was trimmed by 2 bases and J by 7 bases, leaving 6 bases between them. CDR1 MNHEY and CDR2 SVGEGT come from the germline V gene. The CDR3 extends over 12 amino acids. The chain's CDR3 is CASSYRDNEQFF. CDR3 DNA sequence: TGTGCCAGCAGTTACCGCGATAATGAGCAGTTCTTC.

V is TRBV20-1 and J is TRBJ2-1; 11 nucleotides align to TRBD1. Germline CDR1 reads DFQATT; CDR2 reads SNEGSKA (reference sequence). The CDR3 is made up of 13 amino acids. V shed 6 bases, J shed 5 bases, and the junction held 3 bases outside the gene matches. The CDR3 reads CSAPGQGDNEQFF. DNA for the CDR3: TGCAGTGCCCCGGGACAGGGGGACAATGAGCAGTTCTTC.

CDR3 nucleotide sequence: TGTGCCATCAGTGGACGACAGGGTGGGAGTGTATCCTACAATGAGCAGTTCTTC. Its protein is CAISGRQGGSVSYNEQFF. V usage is TRBV10-3 and J usage is TRBJ2-1; 7 bases align to TRBD1. The CDR3 is made up of 18 amino acids. The V gene's germline CDR1 is ENHRY and CDR2 SYGVKD. V dropped 4 bases and J dropped 1; count of bases not matched to a gene: 13.

This clonotype was found many times. The V gene is TRBV30, the J gene TRBJ2-5; a weak D match, TRBD2 (6 bases). Germline CDR1 reads GTSNPN; CDR2 reads SVGIG (reference sequence). The CDR3 length is 14 residues. The V gene lost 1 base and the J gene lost 5 bases, with 14 bases spanning the gap. CDR3: CAWSGLVGSETQYF. CDR3 DNA sequence: TGTGCCTGGAGTGGACTAGTCGGGTCGGAGACCCAGTACTTC.

The rearrangement links TRBV20-1 to TRBJ2-1, with 10 bases that match TRBD2. The CDR3 consists of 19 residues. Germline values: CDR1 DFQATT, CDR2 SNEGSKA (reference sequence). CDR3 amino acids: CSVDRGSRASGRRIDEQFF. As DNA, the CDR3 is TGCAGCGTAGATAGAGGGTCTCGGGCTAGCGGGAGAAGAATCGATGAGCAGTTCTTC.

This clonotype was found a few times. The CDR3 region has the DNA TGTGCCAGCACTGTCGCAGATACGCAGTATTTT. Translation: CASTVADTQYF. The V gene is TRBV2, the J gene TRBJ2-3; D ambiguous. The CDR3 has 11 residues. V lost 7 bases to trimming and J lost 4 bases, with 6 bases between them. The germline V gene encodes CDR1 SNHLY and CDR2 FYNNEI. The whole variable domain, remainder taken from reference TRBV2 and TRBJ2-3, is EPEVTQTPSHQVTQMGQEVILRCVPISNHLYFYWYRQILGQKVEFLVSFYNNEISEKSEIFDDQFSVERPDGSNFTLKIRSTKLEDSAMYFCASTVADTQYFGPGTRLTVL.